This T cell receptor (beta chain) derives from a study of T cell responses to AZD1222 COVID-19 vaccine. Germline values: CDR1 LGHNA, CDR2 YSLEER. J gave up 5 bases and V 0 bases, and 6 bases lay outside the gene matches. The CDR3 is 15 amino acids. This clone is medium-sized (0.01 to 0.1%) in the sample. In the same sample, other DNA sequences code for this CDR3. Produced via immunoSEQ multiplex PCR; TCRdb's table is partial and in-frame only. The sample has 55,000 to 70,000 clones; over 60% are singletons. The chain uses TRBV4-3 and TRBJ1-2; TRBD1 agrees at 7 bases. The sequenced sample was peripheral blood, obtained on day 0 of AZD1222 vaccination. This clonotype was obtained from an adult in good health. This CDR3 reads CASSQDRGDGYGYTF. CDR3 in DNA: TGCGCCAGCAGCCAAGACAGGGGGGACGGGTATGGCTACACCTTC.